These 14 T cell receptor beta chains originate from one sample sequenced in a study of shared clonotypes between healthy human individuals. Sequencing was performed with immunoSEQ multiplex PCR; in TCRdb, only in-frame clones are kept and a portion is missing. In the table there are about 2.1 million clones, about 92% of which are singletons. Naive CD8 cells lacked CD45RO, underwent positive selection for CCR7 and left out terminally differentiated effector memory CD45RA+ cells. The sequencing sample was made of naive CD8+ T cells from PBMCs. The receptors were sampled from a man younger than 30 in good health. Some clones in this sample may be carry-over from other donors' samples.

The chain uses TRBV29-1 and TRBJ2-7; possible D gene TRBD2, 6 bases. CDR1 and CDR2 from the germline V gene are SQVTM and ANQGSEA. This CDR3 is 16 amino acids long. V was trimmed by 6 bases and J by 2 bases, leaving 23 bases between them. CDR3 protein: CSVQKTAAGSPYEQYF. CDR3 DNA sequence: TGCAGCGTCCAAAAAACAGCGGCCGGGAGCCCCTACGAGCAGTACTTC.

The rearrangement uses TRBV2 and TRBJ1-5; D may be TRBD1 (5 bases). The CDR3 spans 14 residues. Looked up from germline, CDR1 is SNHLY and CDR2 is FYNNEI. V dropped 3 bases and J dropped 4 bases, with 10 bases sitting between them. CDR3 sequence: CASSDWTQNQPQHF. DNA of the CDR3: TGTGCCAGCAGTGATTGGACACAGAATCAGCCCCAGCATTTT.

In its sample, this clone was seen a few times. The chain carries TRBV27 and TRBJ1-1; no definite D call. With 2 bases removed from V and 0 bases from J, the gap between germline ends came to 10 bases. The CDR3 is 15 residues long. In germline, CDR1 is MNHEY, CDR2 SMNVEV (reference sequence). The CDR3 coding sequence is TGTGCCAGCAGTTTAGTTGGAGGACTGAACACTGAAGCTTTCTTT. As protein: CASSLVGGLNTEAFF.

The V gene is TRBV5-6, the J gene TRBJ2-3; TRBD2 might be the D (6 bases). CDR3 length: 13 amino acids. The ends were cut back, 1 base at V and 5 bases at J, with 8 bases in the middle. Germline V gives CDR1 SGHDT, CDR2 YYEEEE. This CDR3 is CASSLWRGDTQYF. CDR3 in DNA: TGTGCCAGCAGCTTGTGGCGGGGAGATACGCAGTATTTT.

CDR3 sequence reads: CASSWDRGAYEQYF. Written as DNA, the CDR3 is TGTGCCAGCAGCTGGGACAGGGGGGCCTACGAGCAGTACTTC. The chain combines TRBV5-6 with TRBJ2-7; TRBD1 aligns across 11 bases. The CDR3 has 14 residues. Looked up from germline, CDR1 is SGHDT and CDR2 is YYEEEE. V lost 3 bases, J lost 2 bases, and 1 base stayed unmatched.

The V call is TRBV11-3, the J call TRBJ2-5; 7 positions match TRBD1. Germline-derived CDR1 and CDR2 are SGHNT and YENEEA. The ends lost 5 bases at V and 5 bases at J; junction bases unmatched: 11. The CDR3 runs to 15 residues. The CDR3 coding sequence is TGTGCCAGCAGCGTTGGGACAGACCCCCGGGAGACCCAGTACTTC. Translation: CASSVGTDPRETQYF.

The genes are TRBV7-9 and TRBJ2-7, with D perhaps being TRBD1 or TRBD2 (6 bases each). V shed 3 bases and J shed 7 bases, with 13 bases lying between them. The CDR3 runs to 13 residues. The V gene's germline CDR1 is SEHNR and CDR2 FQNEAQ (reference sequence). The CDR3 coding sequence is TGTGCCAGCAGCTTTGCTGAGGGGGGAGAGCAGTACTTC. Amino acids: CASSFAEGGEQYF.

The chain recombines TRBV4-1 with TRBJ2-5; D may be TRBD1 or TRBD2 (6 bases each). Trimming stripped 6 bases from V and 4 bases from J, with 18 bases between. Looked up from germline, CDR1 is MGHRA and CDR2 is YSYEKL. This CDR3 is built from 15 residues. CDR3 in amino acids: CASRERLGGLETQYF. CDR3 nucleotide sequence: TGCGCCAGCAGGGAGCGACTAGGGGGTTTAGAGACCCAGTACTTC.

This chain joins TRBV30 and TRBJ2-7, with D perhaps TRBD1 or TRBD2 (6 bases each). Trimming shortened V by 2 bases and J by 2 bases, and 13 bases separated the two germline ends. Germline V lookup: CDR1 GTSNPN, CDR2 SVGIG (reference sequence). The CDR3 consists of 14 residues. DNA of the CDR3: TGTGCCTGGAGTTCGACGGGGGCGGCCTACGAGCAGTACTTC. Its translation: CAWSSTGAAYEQYF.

The chain employs TRBV2 and TRBJ2-1; 7 nucleotides line up with TRBD2. The length of the CDR3 is 19 residues. V lost 2 bases and J lost 0; bases outside the gene matches: 13. Germline V gene data show CDR1 as SNHLY and CDR2 as FYNNEI. The CDR3 nucleotides are TGTGCCAGCAGTGAATATTCCAGCGGCGGCGGGGGCTCCTACAATGAGCAGTTCTTC. Its translation: CASSEYSSGGGGSYNEQFF.

This chain links TRBV13 with TRBJ2-3; D perhaps matches TRBD1 (5 bases). Trimming stripped 0 bases from V and 7 bases from J, with 20 bases between. This CDR3 region has 17 residues. Looked up from germline, CDR1 is PRHDT and CDR2 is FYEKMQ (reference sequence). CDR3 bases: TGTGCCAGCAGCTTAGGTTATGCAGGGCCTGATCTCTATACGCAGTATTTT. Translating gives CASSLGYAGPDLYTQYF.

The chain uses TRBV11-2 and TRBJ2-5; 9 bases map to TRBD1. V shed 5 bases, J shed 4 bases, and the junction held 8 bases outside the gene matches. The CDR3 has 15 residues. Germline CDR1 reads SGHAT; CDR2 reads FQNNGV. The CDR3 loop reads CASSHRDREGETQYF. The CDR3 region has the DNA TGTGCCAGCAGCCACCGGGACAGGGAAGGAGAGACCCAGTACTTC.

The rearrangement joins TRBV5-6 to TRBJ2-1; D perhaps matches TRBD2 (5 bases). V lost 0 bases and J 10 bases, leaving 23 bases between the germline ends. The germline CDR1 and CDR2 sequences are SGHDT and YYEEEE. CDR3 length: 17 amino acids. The CDR3 loop is CASSLAVLAGYNEEQFF. The CDR3 bases are TGTGCCAGCAGCTTGGCCGTTTTGGCGGGCTACAATGAGGAGCAGTTCTTC. Complete variable domain (other parts from reference TRBV5-6 and TRBJ2-1): DAGVTQSPTHLIKTRGQQVTLRCSPKSGHDTVSWYQQALGQGPQFIFQYYEEEERQRGNFPDRFSGHQFPNYSSELNVNALLLGDSALYLCASSLAVLAGYNEEQFFGPGTRLTVL.

The rearrangement uses TRBV28 and TRBJ2-1; no clear D. V was trimmed by 7 bases and J by 3 bases, leaving 16 bases between them. This CDR3 contains 15 residues. Germline CDR1 is MDHEN and CDR2 is SYDVKM. The CDR3 region has the DNA TGTGCCAGCATCGGGTACGGAGACTTCTACAATGAGCAGTTCTTC. It is translated as CASIGYGDFYNEQFF.